This T cell receptor beta chain emerged from a study of blood T cell repertoires in COVID-19 (dated by TCRdb to between 2020 and 2021). Notes on the research overall: Samples from collaborators originated in the United States, Italy and Spain and spanned both the acute and convalescent phases of COVID-19. HLA class I and class II types, where available, came from metadata supplied by the sample provider rather than from assay-based typing. The prospective study material was composed of cDNA or gDNA derived from T cells, B-cell-depleted T cells, or PBMCs. A de-identified subject ID, COVID-19 status, age in years and sex were almost always included in the sample metadata. A freely available public database, intended as a resource for researchers studying the immune response to SARS-CoV-2, is where the repertoires were released. Deeply sampled blood TCRbeta repertoires from subjects exposed to, actively infected with, or recovered from COVID-19 were included in the dataset. Samples were obtained from the ongoing ImmuneRACE study (first 160 participants) and from 950 to 1,500 subjects provided by 6 global collaborators.

Broad study findings and their caveats: The amount of clinical and demographic metadata varied by source and participant and was provided uncurated.

According to the germline V gene, CDR1 reads SGHRS and CDR2 reads YFSETQ. The V end gives up 5 bases and the J end 12 bases, leaving 13 bases in the junction not matched to a gene. From its cysteine to its phenylalanine, the CDR3 spans 14 amino acids. This entry keeps only the CDR3 DNA: 42 bases, framed from base 1. To note about this clone: The target of this receptor is not known. No per-base quality is available; no much larger clone lies one base away.

TCRbeta CDR3 regions were amplified from genomic DNA using the immunoSEQ Assay, a bias-controlled multiplex PCR. The authors' pipeline ran thus. The number of nucleated cells in each sample was estimated from the amplification of reference gene primers within the assay. To quantify the absolute abundance of each unique TCRbeta CDR3 rearrangement, sequence reads were collapsed and filtered. For each sample, productive Simpson clonality was calculated by taking the square root of Simpson's diversity index across productive rearrangements. Drawn from immuneACCESS, this table holds only the in-frame rearrangements with V and J called that TCRdb kept. Clones are partly lost; checked studies trace under half to an unresolved V gene and leave the rest unexplained. The D gene and trimming were derived from the DNA, and the V and J assignments and clone size from that table. The sample yields under 250,000 clones; around nine tenths were counted once. The ten largest clones add up to around 3.6% of the sample.

Participants in the prospective study were aged about 18 to 95 years, lived in 20 to 30 United States geographic areas, and enrolled through a virtual design. In the prospective study, cohorts were assigned on the basis of participant-reported clinical history obtained from a screening survey and a study questionnaire. Exposed participants had been in contact, within 2 weeks of entering the study, with a person who had a PCR-confirmed or clinician-diagnosed case of COVID-19. Mobile phlebotomists in the prospective study collected whole blood, serum and a nasopharyngeal or oropharyngeal swab from every participant. Prospective study participants could optionally give additional blood draws and questionnaires over a roughly 2-month period. Before DNA extraction, blood samples from the prospective study were shipped at room temperature or frozen.

This chain is built from TRBV5-1 and TRBJ2-1; TRBD2 agrees with 8 junctional bases. The sequence was collected from a woman aged 25 to 39 who had been exposed to COVID-19. Sequenced material: PBMCs or T cells enriched from blood (not recorded which). The CDR3: CASRGASGSLGQFF. The nucleotide sequence is given as TGCGCCAGCAGAGGGGCTAGCGGGTCCCTCGGGCAGTTCTTC.